Detailed here is one T cell receptor beta chain. The sample originates from a study of T-cell reconstitution after alpha-beta-depleted transplantation in children. Unique molecular identifiers were used in preparing the TCRbeta library. Each CDR3 protein is one row after TCRdb ran MiXCR on the PCR reads. The sample has over 550,000 distinct CDR3 sequences, roughly a tenth seen once; the top ten hold about 4.3%. The material was PBMCs from the stem cell graft donor, obtained from the stem cell graft. The receptor's source is a human donor who donated a stem cell graft to a child with acute myeloid leukemia.

In nucleotides, the CDR3 is TGTGCCAGCAGTTTCGTTTTGGGGGGCGAGCAGTTCTTC. It codes for CASSFVLGGEQFF. J is TRBJ2-1 and V is TRBV27, with D perhaps assigned TRBD1 or TRBD2 (6 bases each). V was pared by 3 bases and J by 10 bases, with 13 bases between. Germline assignment: CDR1 MNHEY and CDR2 SMNVEV (reference sequence). The CDR3 sequence is 13 residues long.